A single sample gave rise to the 7 T cell receptor beta chains below, sequenced in a study of blood T cell repertoires in COVID-19. Here immunoSEQ multiplex PCR was the method, and the copy in TCRdb shows in-frame clones only, minus some. This sample carries about 230,000 clones, less than 90% of them seen once, and the ten largest clones take approximately 3.1%. Sequencing input: PBMCs or T cells enriched from blood (not recorded which). Receptor source: a woman in her forties or fifties in a cohort exposed to, infected with or recovered from COVID-19 (not recorded which).

This chain uses TRBV5-1 with TRBJ1-3, with a tentative D call TRBD1 (6 bases). With 4 bases removed from V and 4 bases from J, the gap between germline ends came to 15 bases. Looked up from germline, CDR1 is SGHRS and CDR2 is YFSETQ. The CDR3 sequence is 15 residues long. The DNA for the CDR3 is TGCGCCAGCAGCAGGGACACAGGGTTCGGAAACACCATATATTTT. Protein sequence: CASSRDTGFGNTIYF.

This rearrangement joins TRBV5-1 to TRBJ1-4, with 12 bases identical to TRBD1. Per germline, CDR1 SGHRS and CDR2 YFSETQ. V lost 5 bases to trimming and J lost 9 bases; unmatched junction nucleotides: 14. The CDR3 is 17 amino acids. The CDR3 loop is CASSLPNLRDRGQKLFF. For the CDR3, the DNA is TGCGCCAGCAGTTTGCCTAATTTACGGGACAGGGGGCAAAAACTGTTTTTT.

The chain combines TRBV5-4 with TRBJ2-3; D might be TRBD1 (5 bases). Germline V gene data show CDR1 as SGHNT and CDR2 as YYREEE (reference sequence). Trimming pared 0 bases from V and 6 bases from J, leaving 14 bases between. The CDR3 consists of 15 residues. This chain's CDR3 is CASSLVGQGRDTQYF. The CDR3 nucleotides read TGTGCCAGCAGCTTGGTAGGGCAGGGAAGGGATACGCAGTATTTT.

In this sample, this clone turned up a few times. This chain joins TRBV2 and TRBJ1-4; D gene ambiguous. CDR1 is SNHLY, CDR2 FYNNEI, per germline. CDR3 length: 15 amino acids. Between the trimmed V and J ends, which lost 7 bases and 4 bases, there was a span of 16 bases. This CDR3 is CASTISTNRNEKLFF. The CDR3 DNA reads as TGTGCCAGCACCATTTCCACTAACCGTAATGAAAAACTGTTTTTT. Using reference TRBV2 and TRBJ1-4 for the parts outside the CDR3, the full variable domain is EPEVTQTPSHQVTQMGQEVILRCVPISNHLYFYWYRQILGQKVEFLVSFYNNEISEKSEIFDDQFSVERPDGSNFTLKIRSTKLEDSAMYFCASTISTNRNEKLFFGSGTQLSVL.

V is TRBV18 and J is TRBJ2-5, with a tentative D call TRBD2 (7 bases). The germline V gene encodes CDR1 KGHSH and CDR2 LQKENI. V was clipped by 4 bases and J by 0 bases, with 12 bases between them. The CDR3 spans 15 residues. The CDR3 nucleotides read TGTGCCAGCTCACGGGGGGGGGCGGACCAAGAGACCCAGTACTTC. It is translated as CASSRGGADQETQYF.

V usage is TRBV12-5 and J usage is TRBJ2-2, with no clear D. CDR1 is LGHNT and CDR2 is FRNRAP in the germline V gene. CDR3 size: 13 residues. Trimming took 6 bases from V and 6 from J, leaving 11 bases between them. This CDR3 reads CASGPRLAGELFF. The DNA for the CDR3 is TGTGCTAGTGGACCCAGACTCGCCGGGGAGCTGTTTTTT.

The chain recombines TRBV6-5 with TRBJ1-1, with D possibly TRBD1 on 5 matching bases. There are 15 residues in the CDR3. In germline, CDR1 is MNHEY, CDR2 SVGAGI. V was cut by 6 bases and J by 3 bases, with 17 bases left in between. CDR3 sequence: CASRRIGAGDTEAFF. In DNA, the CDR3 is TGTGCCAGCAGACGTATAGGGGCTGGGGACACTGAAGCTTTCTTT.